The 11 T cell receptor beta chains below all came from one sample that was sequenced in a study of cytomegalovirus exposure and HLA in healthy donors. PCR used 60 Vbeta primers and 13 Jbeta primers. Sequencing used immunoSEQ multiplex PCR; TCRdb keeps in-frame clones, though not all of them. Among approximately 220,000 clones listed, less than 85% were seen once. Sequencing input: PBMCs. Receptors originate from a man aged 18-30 years in good health and CMV-seronegative.

This rearrangement joins TRBV5-1 to TRBJ1-1; maybe TRBD1 (6 bases). Trimming left V 0 bases short and J 3 bases short, with 9 bases between. The CDR3 sequence is 14 residues long. CDR1 SGHRS and CDR2 YFSETQ come from the germline V gene. The CDR3: CASSLDRTDTEAFF. As DNA, the CDR3 is TGCGCCAGCAGCTTGGATCGGACAGACACTGAAGCTTTCTTT.

This clone was detected only a few times. The chain employs TRBV5-4 and TRBJ2-6; 12 nucleotides align to TRBD2. Trimming took 4 bases from V and 1 from J; bases not matched to a gene: 6. The CDR3 extends over 18 amino acids. CDR1 and CDR2 from the germline V gene are SGHNT and YYREEE (reference sequence). CDR3 in DNA: TGTGCCAGCAGCCGCGGACTAGCGGGAAGGTCTGGGGCCAACGTCCTGACTTTC. It yields the protein CASSRGLAGRSGANVLTF.

V is TRBV19 and J is TRBJ2-3; D may be TRBD1 (6 bases). Germline CDR1 LNHDA, CDR2 SQIVND (reference sequence). Trimming took off 7 bases at V and 7 bases at J, with 9 bases between the two ends. The CDR3 has 11 residues. In nucleotides, the CDR3 is TGTGCCAGTAAAGGACAGAATACGCAGTATTTT. This gives the protein CASKGQNTQYF.

This chain connects TRBV30 to TRBJ2-7; 9 bases fit TRBD1. The CDR3 consists of 13 residues. After removal of 0 bases from V and 5 bases from J, the junction contained 2 bases not matched to a gene. Germline V gene sequence: CDR1 GTSNPN, CDR2 SVGIG (reference sequence). CDR3 loop: CAWSVQGANEQYF. The CDR3 DNA reads TGTGCCTGGAGTGTACAGGGGGCAAACGAGCAGTACTTC.

This chain joins TRBV7-8 and TRBJ1-1; D remains unclear. Germline assignment: CDR1 SGHVS and CDR2 FQNEAQ. This CDR3 comprises 12 residues. Between the trimmed V and J ends, which lost 1 base and 8 bases, there was a span of 8 bases. The CDR3 region has the DNA TGTGCCAGCAGCTTAGGAAACAGAGAAGCTTTCTTT. This codes for CASSLGNREAFF.

The V and J genes are TRBV5-6 and TRBJ2-7, with D possibly matching TRBD2 (6 bases). This CDR3 spans 15 amino acids. Trimming pared 0 bases from V and 2 bases from J, leaving 12 bases between. The germline V gene encodes CDR1 SGHDT and CDR2 YYEEEE. The CDR3 reads CASSLGGDPPYEQYF. In DNA form, the CDR3 reads TGTGCCAGCAGCTTGGGGGGGGATCCCCCCTACGAGCAGTACTTC.

The chain employs TRBV6-1 and TRBJ2-1; TRBD2 aligns across 9 bases. Germline lookup yields CDR1 MNHNS and CDR2 SASEGT. V shed 2 bases and J 6 bases; nucleotides not matched to a gene: 8. This CDR3 is 16 amino acids long. CDR3 amino acids: CASSEIAGEAFNEQFF. The CDR3 coding sequence is TGTGCCAGCAGTGAAATAGCGGGAGAAGCGTTCAATGAGCAGTTCTTC.

The chain recombines TRBV6-1 with TRBJ2-1; 8 nucleotides align to TRBD2. Germline assignment: CDR1 MNHNS and CDR2 SASEGT. CDR3 length equals 18 residues. V was clipped by 0 bases and J by 0 bases; unmatched bases: 7. The CDR3 DNA sequence: TGTGCCAGCAGTGAAGCCCCGACTAGCGCTAGCTCCTACAATGAGCAGTTCTTC. It specifies CASSEAPTSASSYNEQFF.

The chain uses TRBV2 and TRBJ1-5; D may be TRBD1 (6 bases). The CDR3 has 16 amino acids. Germline lookup yields CDR1 SNHLY and CDR2 FYNNEI. V gave up 5 bases and J gave up 6 bases, with 20 bases separating them. Here the CDR3 reads CASSSRQALGGQPQHF. CDR3 nucleotides: TGTGCCAGCAGTTCCAGACAGGCACTGGGCGGTCAGCCCCAGCATTTT.

The J gene is TRBJ2-7, the V gene TRBV5-6; 9 bases match TRBD2. CDR3 length: 14 residues. The germline V gene has CDR1 SGHDT and CDR2 YYEEEE. Germline trimming cut 4 bases from V and 6 bases from J; bases unmatched to any gene: 8. The CDR3 region has the DNA TGTGCCAGCAGCCTAATAGCGGGAGTGGGCGAGCAGTACTTC. Translating it yields CASSLIAGVGEQYF.

This clone was counted a single time. The chain is built from TRBV2 and TRBJ2-7, with TRBD1 matching 9 bases. The V gene's germline CDR1 is SNHLY and CDR2 FYNNEI. The CDR3 length is 14 residues. J lost 2 bases, V lost 6 bases, and 5 bases had no gene match. CDR3 sequence reads: CASRGTGSPYEQYF. As DNA, the CDR3 is TGTGCCAGCAGGGGGACAGGGTCCCCCTACGAGCAGTACTTC.